A selection of T cell receptor beta chains follows, all from one sample in a study of technical replicates of blood from a handful of donors. Profiled with immunoSEQ multiplex PCR; TCRdb holds only in-frame clones, not every one. The sample records over 70,000 clones, 90% to 97% being singletons. Sequencing was performed on T cells isolated from PBMCs. These receptors all stem from a human donor in good health. Each CDR3 is given with its conserved first and last residue. Fields, in order: J gene, V gene, CDR3 length, D gene, CDR3 protein. D genes are given only for firm matches.

j_gene: TRBJ2-2; v_gene: TRBV5-1; len: 14; d_gene: -; CDR3aa: CASSLGERTGELFF
j_gene: TRBJ1-5; v_gene: TRBV2; len: 15; d_gene: -; CDR3aa: CASKEGPTKDQPQHF
j_gene: TRBJ1-1; v_gene: TRBV29-1; len: 13; d_gene: TRBD1; CDR3aa: CSVEQGGNTEAFF
j_gene: TRBJ2-1; v_gene: TRBV19; len: 16; d_gene: TRBD2; CDR3aa: CASSIRAGVSNNEQFF
j_gene: TRBJ2-1; v_gene: TRBV11-2; len: 17; d_gene: TRBD2; CDR3aa: CASSTTRTSGSPNEQFF
j_gene: TRBJ2-2; v_gene: TRBV11-3; len: 17; d_gene: -; CDR3aa: CASSLEKAFANTGELFF
j_gene: TRBJ1-5; v_gene: TRBV5-6; len: 15; d_gene: -; CDR3aa: CASSLNLGGSQPQHF
j_gene: TRBJ1-1; v_gene: TRBV6-1; len: 11; d_gene: -; CDR3aa: CASRGNTEAFF
j_gene: TRBJ2-4; v_gene: TRBV4-1; len: 17; d_gene: TRBD2; CDR3aa: CASSQNLAGAAKNIQYF
j_gene: TRBJ1-1; v_gene: TRBV5-1; len: 16; d_gene: TRBD1; CDR3aa: CASSLNRDSGPRDAFF
j_gene: TRBJ2-2; v_gene: TRBV5-6; len: 15; d_gene: -; CDR3aa: CASSKAGLNTGELFF
j_gene: TRBJ2-7; v_gene: TRBV11-2; len: 14; d_gene: -; CDR3aa: CASSLVQADGEQYF
j_gene: TRBJ2-2; v_gene: TRBV5-4; len: 15; d_gene: TRBD1; CDR3aa: CASSPGQGASGELFF
j_gene: TRBJ2-1; v_gene: TRBV19; len: 12; d_gene: -; CDR3aa: CASSIWTDEQFF
j_gene: TRBJ2-7; v_gene: TRBV29-1; len: 12; d_gene: -; CDR3aa: CSVESGAYEQYF
j_gene: TRBJ2-5; v_gene: TRBV30; len: 19; d_gene: TRBD2; CDR3aa: CAWSVTPTQIAGTGETQYF
j_gene: TRBJ1-1; v_gene: TRBV11-2; len: 15; d_gene: TRBD1; CDR3aa: CAIARTGSMNTEAFF
j_gene: TRBJ2-7; v_gene: TRBV4-1; len: 15; d_gene: TRBD2; CDR3aa: CASSKLAGELDEQYF
j_gene: TRBJ1-1; v_gene: TRBV6-5; len: 15; d_gene: TRBD1; CDR3aa: CASSYSSGGNTEAFF
j_gene: TRBJ1-2; v_gene: TRBV5-1; len: 15; d_gene: TRBD1; CDR3aa: CASSHGQGGAYGYTF
j_gene: TRBJ2-1; v_gene: TRBV11-2; len: 15; d_gene: TRBD1; CDR3aa: CASRDYRDSDNEQFF
j_gene: TRBJ1-6; v_gene: TRBV30; len: 13; d_gene: -; CDR3aa: CAWSGDSYSPLHF
j_gene: TRBJ1-2; v_gene: TRBV6-1; len: 14; d_gene: -; CDR3aa: CASSAYDRLYGYTF
j_gene: TRBJ2-2; v_gene: TRBV7-7; len: 15; d_gene: TRBD1; CDR3aa: CASSLGTGGAGELFF
j_gene: TRBJ2-7; v_gene: TRBV28; len: 17; d_gene: TRBD2; CDR3aa: CASAGSAILAAIYEQYF
j_gene: TRBJ2-7; v_gene: TRBV28; len: 13; d_gene: -; CDR3aa: CASSLSYSYEQYF
j_gene: TRBJ2-7; v_gene: TRBV28; len: 15; d_gene: TRBD2; CDR3aa: CASSFSGSYSYEQYF
j_gene: TRBJ2-4; v_gene: TRBV15; len: 12; d_gene: -; CDR3aa: CATSREWGQAYF
j_gene: TRBJ2-5; v_gene: TRBV27; len: 13; d_gene: -; CDR3aa: CASSFGVLETQYF
j_gene: TRBJ1-4; v_gene: TRBV27; len: 15; d_gene: -; CDR3aa: CASSSFGVTNEKLFF
j_gene: TRBJ2-5; v_gene: TRBV9; len: 16; d_gene: TRBD2; CDR3aa: CASSVGGLAVGETQYF
j_gene: TRBJ1-1; v_gene: TRBV28; len: 16; d_gene: -; CDR3aa: CASSHRDPRGGSEAFF
j_gene: TRBJ1-1; v_gene: TRBV7-9; len: 16; d_gene: -; CDR3aa: CASSLIGQTMNTEAFF
j_gene: TRBJ2-7; v_gene: TRBV5-6; len: 14; d_gene: TRBD2; CDR3aa: CASSLTSGSYEQYF
j_gene: TRBJ2-1; v_gene: TRBV7-9; len: 13; d_gene: TRBD1; CDR3aa: CASSEGQGDEQFF
j_gene: TRBJ2-7; v_gene: TRBV28; len: 22; d_gene: TRBD2; CDR3aa: CASSLAALAWIARGGELYEQYF
j_gene: TRBJ2-7; v_gene: TRBV30; len: 16; d_gene: TRBD1; CDR3aa: CACQPAGQGLSYEQYF
j_gene: TRBJ2-7; v_gene: TRBV9; len: 13; d_gene: -; CDR3aa: CASSVTGTYEQYF
j_gene: TRBJ2-7; v_gene: TRBV5-1; len: 14; d_gene: -; CDR3aa: CASSPTGGVYEQYF
j_gene: TRBJ2-2; v_gene: TRBV10-1; len: 16; d_gene: TRBD2; CDR3aa: CASTPGGRVNTGELFF
j_gene: TRBJ2-7; v_gene: TRBV2; len: 14; d_gene: TRBD1; CDR3aa: CASKTGDEGYEQYF
j_gene: TRBJ2-3; v_gene: TRBV10-2; len: 12; d_gene: -; CDR3aa: CAIADSTDTQYF
j_gene: TRBJ2-2; v_gene: TRBV19; len: 16; d_gene: TRBD2; CDR3aa: CASSPTSGRWAGELFF
j_gene: TRBJ2-1; v_gene: TRBV4-1; len: 15; d_gene: -; CDR3aa: CASRPTLYSYNEQFF